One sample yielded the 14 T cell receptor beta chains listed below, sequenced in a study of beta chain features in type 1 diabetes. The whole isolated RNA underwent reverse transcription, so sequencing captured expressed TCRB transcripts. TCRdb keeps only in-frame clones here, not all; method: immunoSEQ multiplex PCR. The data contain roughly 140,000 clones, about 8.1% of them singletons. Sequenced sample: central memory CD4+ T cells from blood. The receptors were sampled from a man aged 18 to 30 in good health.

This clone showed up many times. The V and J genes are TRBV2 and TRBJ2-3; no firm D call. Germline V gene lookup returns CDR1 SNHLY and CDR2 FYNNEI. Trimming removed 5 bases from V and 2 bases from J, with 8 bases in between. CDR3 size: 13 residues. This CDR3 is CASSRIYTDTQYF. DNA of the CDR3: TGTGCCAGCAGTCGTATTTACACAGATACGCAGTATTTT.

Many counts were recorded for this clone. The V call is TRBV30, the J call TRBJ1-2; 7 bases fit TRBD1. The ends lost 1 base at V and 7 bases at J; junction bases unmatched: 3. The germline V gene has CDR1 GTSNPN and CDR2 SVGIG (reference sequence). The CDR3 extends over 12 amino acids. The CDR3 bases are TGTGCCTGGAGTGCTTGGACAGGTGGCTACACCTTC. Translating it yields CAWSAWTGGYTF.

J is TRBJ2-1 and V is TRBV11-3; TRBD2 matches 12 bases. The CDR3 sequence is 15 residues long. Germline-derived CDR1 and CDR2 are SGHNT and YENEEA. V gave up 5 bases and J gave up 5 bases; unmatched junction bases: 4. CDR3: CASSTLAGGNNEQFF. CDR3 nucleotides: TGTGCCAGCAGCACGCTAGCGGGGGGGAACAATGAGCAGTTCTTC. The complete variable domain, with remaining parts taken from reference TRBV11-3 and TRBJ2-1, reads EAGVVQSPRYKIIEKKQPVAFWCNPISGHNTLYWYLQNLGQGPELLIRYENEEAVDDSQLPKDRFSAERLKGVDSTLKIQPAELGDSAVYLCASSTLAGGNNEQFFGPGTRLTVL.

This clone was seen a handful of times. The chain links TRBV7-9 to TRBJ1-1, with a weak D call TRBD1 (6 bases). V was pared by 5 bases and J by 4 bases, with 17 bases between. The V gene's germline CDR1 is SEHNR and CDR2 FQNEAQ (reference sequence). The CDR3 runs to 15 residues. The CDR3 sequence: CASSRAGQLATEAFF. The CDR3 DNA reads TGTGCCAGCAGCCGCGCCGGACAGCTGGCCACTGAAGCTTTCTTT.

CDR3 bases: TGTGCCACCAGCGGTCGGACAGGCACGGCAGATACGCAGTATTTT. Its protein product is CATSGRTGTADTQYF. The chain recombines TRBV15 with TRBJ2-3; 7 bases are shared with TRBD1. CDR1 is LNHNV and CDR2 is YYDKDF in the germline V gene (reference sequence). The CDR3 runs to 15 residues. The junction had 9 bases not matched to a gene; V was cut back by 5 bases and J by 4 bases.

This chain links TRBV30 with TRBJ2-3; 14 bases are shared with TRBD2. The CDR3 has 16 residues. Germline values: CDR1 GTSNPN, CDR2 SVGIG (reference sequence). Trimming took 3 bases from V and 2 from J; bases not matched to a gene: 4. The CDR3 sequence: CAWSTGLAGATDTQYF. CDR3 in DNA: TGTGCCTGGAGCACGGGACTAGCGGGAGCCACAGATACGCAGTATTTT. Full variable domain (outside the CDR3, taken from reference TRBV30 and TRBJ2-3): SQTIHQWPATLVQPVGSPLSLECTVEGTSNPNLYWYRQAAGRGLQLLFYSVGIGQISSEVPQNLSASRPQDRQFILSSKKLLLSDSGFYLCAWSTGLAGATDTQYFGPGTRLTVL.

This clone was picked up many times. DNA of the CDR3: TGTGCCAGCAGCTTGCTATGGGATACGCAGTATTTT. Translation: CASSLLWDTQYF. J is TRBJ2-3 and V is TRBV7-2, with D unresolved. Trimming took 3 bases from V and 6 from J, leaving 7 bases between them. CDR1 is SGHTA and CDR2 is FQGNSA in the germline V gene. There are 12 residues in the CDR3.

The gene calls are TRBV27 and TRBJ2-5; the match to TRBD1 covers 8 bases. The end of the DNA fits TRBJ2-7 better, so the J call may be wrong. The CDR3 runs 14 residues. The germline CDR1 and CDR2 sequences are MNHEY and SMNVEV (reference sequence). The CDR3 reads CASRGQAFSYEQYF. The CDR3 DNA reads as TGTGCCAGCCGGGGACAGGCGTTTTCCTACGAGCAGTACTTC.

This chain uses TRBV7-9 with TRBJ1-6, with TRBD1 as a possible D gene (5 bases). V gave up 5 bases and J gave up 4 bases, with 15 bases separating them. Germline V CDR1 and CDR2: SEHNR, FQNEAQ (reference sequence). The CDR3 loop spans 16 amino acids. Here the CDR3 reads CASSKKTGPYNSPLHF. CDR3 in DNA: TGTGCCAGCAGCAAAAAAACAGGTCCTTATAATTCACCCCTCCACTTT.

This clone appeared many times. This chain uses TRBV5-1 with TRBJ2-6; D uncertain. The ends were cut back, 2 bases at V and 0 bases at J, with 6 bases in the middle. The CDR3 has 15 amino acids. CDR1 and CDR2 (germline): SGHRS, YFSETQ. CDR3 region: CASSFLPSGANVLTF. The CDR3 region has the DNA TGCGCCAGCAGCTTCCTCCCCTCTGGGGCCAACGTCCTGACTTTC.

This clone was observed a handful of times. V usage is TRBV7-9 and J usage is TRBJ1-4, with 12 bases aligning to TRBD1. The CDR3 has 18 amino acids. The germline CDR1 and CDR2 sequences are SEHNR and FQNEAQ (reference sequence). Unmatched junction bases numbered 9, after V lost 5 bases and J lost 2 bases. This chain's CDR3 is CASSPGTGGAGTNEKLFF. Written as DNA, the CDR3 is TGTGCCAGCAGCCCCGGGACAGGGGGCGCCGGGACTAATGAAAAACTGTTTTTT.

This CDR3 is CASSSGATNEKLFF. CDR3 DNA: TGTGCCAGCAGCTCCGGGGCAACTAATGAAAAACTGTTTTTT. The V gene is TRBV7-9, the J gene TRBJ1-4; D call uncertain. The germline V gene has CDR1 SEHNR and CDR2 FQNEAQ (reference sequence). CDR3 length equals 14 residues. The V and J ends lost 4 bases and 0 bases respectively, with 6 bases between them.

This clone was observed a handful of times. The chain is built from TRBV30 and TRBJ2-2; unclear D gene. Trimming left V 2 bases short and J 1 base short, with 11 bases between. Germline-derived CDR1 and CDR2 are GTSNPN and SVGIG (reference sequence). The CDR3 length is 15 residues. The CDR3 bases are TGTGCCTGGAGTCCCCCCCAACAGAACACCGGGGAGCTGTTTTTT. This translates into CAWSPPQQNTGELFF.

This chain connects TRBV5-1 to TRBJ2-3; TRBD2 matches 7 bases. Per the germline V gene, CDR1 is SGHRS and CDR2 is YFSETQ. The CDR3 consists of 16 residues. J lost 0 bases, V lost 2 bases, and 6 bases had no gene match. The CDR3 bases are TGCGCCAGCAGCTTCCGAAGCGGGACCAGCACAGATACGCAGTATTTT. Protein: CASSFRSGTSTDTQYF.